Presented here are 21 T cell receptor beta chains from one specimen sequenced in a study of tumor and adjacent non-tumor tissue in lung cancer. TCRbeta libraries were built with three rounds of nested PCR, modified from ARM-PCR. TCRdb itself ran the multiplex PCR reads through MiXCR, one entry per CDR3 protein. The sample includes under 150,000 distinct CDR3 sequences, around 65% of them seen just once. The template was RNA from unsorted bulk tissue. The material sequenced was lung tumor tissue. The receptors come from a man aged 60-69 years with small cell lung cancer.

This clonotype was seen only a few times. A much larger clonotype is one base distant, so this may be a read error. This chain uses TRBV7-8 with TRBJ2-3, with 7 bases matching TRBD2. V dropped 3 bases and J dropped 1; count of bases not matched to a gene: 4. The CDR3 length is 15 residues. Per germline, CDR1 SGHVS and CDR2 FQNEAQ. CDR3 nucleotides: TGTGCCAGCAGCTTCCTAGCGGAAGGCACAGATACGCAGTATTTT. Its translation is CASSFLAEGTDTQYF.

The V gene is TRBV5-5, the J gene TRBJ1-1, with no clear D. This CDR3 is 12 amino acids long. Germline V gene data show CDR1 as SGHKS and CDR2 as YYEKEE (reference sequence). Trimming removed 2 bases at V and 11 bases at J, with 13 bases between. The CDR3 spells CASSLLRSGAFF. Written as DNA, the CDR3 is TGTGCCAGCAGCTTACTTCGGTCTGGTGCTTTCTTT.

The genes are TRBV30 and TRBJ2-3; D not certain. Trimming cost V 0 bases and J 2 bases, with 6 bases left between them. This CDR3 has 13 residues. CDR1 is GTSNPN, CDR2 SVGIG, per germline (reference sequence). The CDR3 spells CAWSVQDTDTQYF. Here the CDR3 DNA reads TGTGCCTGGAGTGTACAAGACACAGATACGCAGTATTTT.

In regard to this clonotype: Since a much larger clone is just one base distant, this may be a read error. The CDR3 coding sequence is TGCAACGTTGAAGCCCGAAGACGGGGCTCCTACGAGCAGTACTTC. It yields the protein CNVEARRRGSYEQYF. The V call is TRBV29-1, the J call TRBJ2-7; possible D gene TRBD2, 5 bases. The CDR3 runs 15 residues. Per germline, CDR1 SQVTM and CDR2 ANQGSEA.

About this clonotype: One junction end disagrees with the germline gene, perhaps due to a read error. V gene TRBV28 combines with J gene TRBJ2-1; TRBD1 aligns across 9 bases. This CDR3 comprises 16 residues. CDR1 is MDHEN and CDR2 is SYDVKM in the germline V gene. DNA for the CDR3: TGTGCCAGCAGTCCGTCCCACAGGGGGCGCGTTAATGAGCAGTTCTTT. Translated, it gives CASSPSHRGRVNEQFF.

This clonotype occurred a few times. This sequence joins TRBV6-6 and TRBJ2-6; tentatively, D is TRBD1 or TRBD2 (5 bases each). Germline loops: CDR1 MNHNY, CDR2 SVGAGI (reference sequence). The CDR3 is made up of 17 amino acids. Trimming stripped 0 bases from V and 1 base from J, with 10 bases between. CDR3: CASSYSGDVSGANVLTF. The CDR3 DNA reads as TGTGCCAGCAGTTACTCTGGGGACGTTTCTGGGGCCAACGTCCTGACTTTC.

With respect to this clonotype: Compared with germline, one end of the junction differs, possibly owing to a read error. The V call is TRBV29-1, the J call TRBJ2-3, with D unclear. The CDR3 is 13 amino acids. Looked up from germline, CDR1 is SQVTM and CDR2 is ANQGSEA. The CDR3 region has the DNA TGCAGCGTTGTGTCCCCAGCGAGAGATACGCAGTTTTTT. This gives the protein CSVVSPARDTQFF.

This chain connects TRBV30 to TRBJ2-5; D remains ambiguous. V shed 3 bases and J shed 4 bases, with 6 bases lying between them. This CDR3 is built from 11 residues. Germline V gene lookup returns CDR1 GTSNPN and CDR2 SVGIG (reference sequence). For the CDR3, the DNA is TGTGCCTGGAGCTCTTTAGAGACCCAGTACTTC. This codes for CAWSSLETQYF. The full variable domain, with the rest looked up from reference TRBV30 and TRBJ2-5, is SQTIHQWPATLVQPVGSPLSLECTVEGTSNPNLYWYRQAAGRGLQLLFYSVGIGQISSEVPQNLSASRPQDRQFILSSKKLLLSDSGFYLCAWSSLETQYFGPGTRLLVL.

This clonotype was recorded at least ten times. The chain has TRBV20-1 and TRBJ2-1; D gene unclear. This CDR3 is built from 11 residues. Per the germline V gene, CDR1 is DFQATT and CDR2 is SNEGSKA (reference sequence). The CDR3 nucleotides are TGCAGCCCAATCCGGAACAATGAGCAGTTCTTC. Amino acids: CSPIRNNEQFF.

Concerning this clonotype: The conserved closing phenylalanine or tryptophan is absent in this CDR3, likely reflecting a read error. This sequence joins TRBV6-5 and TRBJ2-7, with D perhaps TRBD1 or TRBD2 (5 bases each). CDR1 and CDR2 from the germline V gene are MNHEY and SVGAGI. This CDR3 region has 15 residues. CDR3 bases: TGTGTCAGCAGTTACTCCGGGCAGGGCGGGCGCGAGCAGTACTTA. Protein sequence: CVSSYSGQGGREQYL.

Turning to this clonotype: Possible read error: a much larger clone is one base away. The chain couples TRBV4-1 to TRBJ2-1, with TRBD2 matching over 8 bases. The junction had 5 bases not matched to a gene; V was cut back by 1 base and J by 3 bases. This CDR3 is built from 16 residues. The germline V gene encodes CDR1 MGHRA and CDR2 YSYEKL. For the CDR3, the DNA is TGCGCCAGCAGCCAAGTTGCGGGGGGATTCTACAATGAGCAGTTCTTC. Protein product: CASSQVAGGFYNEQFF.

On this clonotype: As the CDR3 is not closed by the conserved phenylalanine or tryptophan, this likely results from a read error. V usage is TRBV11-1 and J usage is TRBJ2-1; a weak D match, TRBD2 (6 bases). The CDR3 extends over 15 amino acids. CDR1 and CDR2 from the germline V gene are SGHAT and FQDESV (reference sequence). Trimming shortened V by 6 bases and J by 7 bases, and 19 bases separated the two germline ends. CDR3 loop: CASSLLANRYNEQFL. CDR3 DNA: TGTGCCAGCAGTTTGCTAGCGAATAGATATAATGAGCAGTTCTTA.

Only one count was recorded for this clonotype. A junction boundary mismatches the germline segment, possibly from a read error. J is TRBJ2-1 and V is TRBV6-6, with a tentative D call TRBD2 (6 bases). This CDR3 has 14 residues. CDR1 is MNHNY and CDR2 is SVGAGI in the germline V gene (reference sequence). CDR3 bases: TGTGCCACCAGTTACGACGGGAGAAACAGTGAGCAGTTCTTC. Translated: CATSYDGRNSEQFF.

A word on this clonotype: The CDR3 ends on some other residue instead of the conserved phenylalanine or tryptophan, so this is likely a read error. The chain uses TRBV6-1 and TRBJ2-7; possible D gene TRBD1, 6 bases. The V end was cut by 6 bases, the J end by 3 bases, with 12 bases between. The CDR3 is made up of 13 amino acids. Germline V gene sequence: CDR1 MNHNS, CDR2 SASEGT. CDR3 nucleotides: TGTGCCAGCAGAGCCGGACAGCTCTACGAGCAGTACATC. Protein: CASRAGQLYEQYI.

The sample holds one count of this clonotype. A much larger clone is a single base away; this may be a read error. The chain links TRBV7-9 to TRBJ1-2; no clear D gene. CDR1 and CDR2 from the germline V gene are SEHNR and FQNEAQ (reference sequence). CDR3 length equals 15 residues. CDR3 nucleotides: TGTGACAGCAGCCCTATGGGCAGAGGGATCTATGGCTACACCTTC. This translates into CDSSPMGRGIYGYTF.

The V gene is TRBV7-9, the J gene TRBJ2-1, with D maybe TRBD2 (7 bases). CDR1 is SEHNR, CDR2 FQNEAQ, per germline (reference sequence). V lost 5 bases and J lost 7, with 27 bases in between. There are 18 residues in the CDR3. Written as DNA, the CDR3 is TGTGCCAGCAGCCCGCATTCGCTAGTAGGGGGGGCAAGGAATGAGCAGTTCTTC. Its translation: CASSPHSLVGGARNEQFF.

The rearrangement uses TRBV4-2 and TRBJ2-1; 8 bases are a match to TRBD2. CDR1 is LGHNA, CDR2 YNFKEQ, per germline. V lost 4 bases to trimming and J lost 5 bases; unmatched junction nucleotides: 22. The CDR3 has 20 amino acids. Here the CDR3 reads CASSRDPGTRRRTLHNEQFF. DNA of the CDR3: TGTGCCAGCAGCCGAGACCCCGGGACTAGGAGGAGGACCCTCCACAATGAGCAGTTCTTC.

A note on this clonotype: One end of the junction varies from germline; a read error may be responsible. The J gene is TRBJ2-7, the V gene TRBV29-1, with 8 positions matching TRBD1. CDR1 and CDR2 from the germline V gene are SQVTM and ANQGSEA. CDR3 length: 13 residues. The CDR3 coding sequence is TGCAGCGTACGACAGGGGACCTCCTCCGAGCAGTACTTC. As protein: CSVRQGTSSEQYF.

Of note for this clonotype: One base away lies a much larger clone, so this may be a sequencing read error. The genes are TRBV20-1 and TRBJ2-1; 13 bases fit TRBD2. The CDR3 has 15 amino acids. Germline lookup yields CDR1 DFQATT and CDR2 SNEGSKA (reference sequence). The CDR3 region is CSARKLAGGPHDQFF. The CDR3 coding sequence is TGCAGTGCTAGAAAACTAGCGGGAGGGCCCCATGACCAGTTCTTC.

Of note for this clonotype: A single base separates this from a much larger clone, so it may be a read error. The chain is built from TRBV4-1 and TRBJ1-5; unclear D gene. The CDR3 is made up of 16 amino acids. CDR1 and CDR2 from the germline V gene are MGHRA and YSYEKL. The CDR3 sequence is CASSQDHSGSNQPRHF. In DNA form, the CDR3 reads TGCGCCAGCAGCCAAGATCATTCCGGGAGCAATCAGCCCCGGCATTTT.

Details on this clonotype: This may arise from a read error, as a much more abundant clone is one base away. The chain recombines TRBV6-1 with TRBJ2-7, with D possibly being TRBD2 (5 bases). The CDR3 extends over 13 amino acids. CDR1 and CDR2 from the germline V gene are MNHNS and SASEGT. The CDR3 bases are TGTGCCAGCAGTCTGGCGGGCCTGGACGAGCTGTACTTC. This gives the protein CASSLAGLDELYF.